The 6 T cell receptor beta chains in this list originate from one sample, sequenced in a study of shared clonotypes between healthy human individuals. Profiling relied on immunoSEQ multiplex PCR, and the TCRdb table lists in-frame clones only, not all of them. The sample lists over 2 million clones; roughly 94% were seen once. The sample consisted of naive CD4+ T cells sorted from blood. The subset is: CD45RA+ positively selected. These receptors were obtained from a man aged 18 to 30 in good health.

V and J are TRBV2 and TRBJ1-1; D gene unclear. The ends were cut back, 7 bases at V and 0 bases at J, with 9 bases in the middle. The germline V gene encodes CDR1 SNHLY and CDR2 FYNNEI. This CDR3 has 13 amino acids. For the CDR3, the DNA is TGTGCCAGCACGGGTGAGGTGAACACTGAAGCTTTCTTT. Amino acids: CASTGEVNTEAFF.

V usage is TRBV5-6 and J usage is TRBJ2-4; D perhaps matches TRBD2 (6 bases). The germline gives CDR1 SGHDT, CDR2 YYEEEE. V gave up 2 bases and J gave up 5 bases, with 11 bases separating them. The CDR3 has 14 residues. The CDR3 DNA reads as TGTGCCAGCAGCTTCCGGGGGATTCAAAACATTCAGTACTTC. Translated, it gives CASSFRGIQNIQYF.

The chain recombines TRBV18 with TRBJ2-3; D is undetermined. Germline loops: CDR1 KGHSH, CDR2 LQKENI. Trimming removed 8 bases at V and 0 bases at J, with 12 bases between. This CDR3 has 14 amino acids. This CDR3 reads CASIGVSSTDTQYF. CDR3 in DNA: TGTGCCAGCATCGGCGTTTCTAGCACAGATACGCAGTATTTT.

The chain couples TRBV19 to TRBJ1-1, with D uncertain. The CDR3 spans 13 residues. Germline-derived CDR1 and CDR2 are LNHDA and SQIVND (reference sequence). V was pared by 5 bases and J by 5 bases, with 12 bases between. The CDR3 sequence is CASSAVSGTEAFF. The DNA for the CDR3 is TGTGCCAGTAGTGCGGTATCTGGAACTGAAGCTTTCTTT.

The V call is TRBV5-4, the J call TRBJ2-5; 10 bases align to TRBD2. The J segment lost 5 bases and the V segment lost 0 bases, leaving 7 bases of the junction unmatched. This CDR3 region has 16 residues. Germline assignment: CDR1 SGHNT and CDR2 YYREEE (reference sequence). CDR3 sequence reads: CASSLASGGGGETQYF. DNA of the CDR3: TGTGCCAGCAGCTTGGCTAGCGGGGGCGGAGGGGAGACCCAGTACTTC.

This clone appeared a single time. This same CDR3 is encoded by further DNA sequences in the sample. J is TRBJ2-1 and V is TRBV5-1, with D tentatively TRBD2 (6 bases). Germline V gives CDR1 SGHRS, CDR2 YFSETQ. V gave up 0 bases and J gave up 5 bases, with 9 bases separating them. This CDR3 has 14 residues. The CDR3 reads CASSLAGENNEQFF. The CDR3 bases are TGCGCCAGCAGCTTGGCGGGGGAAAACAATGAGCAGTTCTTC.